This paragraph reports one T cell receptor (beta chain). This entry belongs to a study of T cells in Graves' hyperthyroidism and ophthalmopathy. The CDR3 is 14 amino acids. Germline lookup yields CDR1 KGHSH and CDR2 LQKENI. V trimming: 4 bases; J trimming: 3 bases; junction bases outside the gene matches: 6. What was amplified from RNA transcripts were TCR beta CDR3 regions. HTBI primers drove first-round RT-PCR of the TCR CDR3. TCRdb passed the multiplex PCR reads through MiXCR, listing each CDR3 protein once. The data show 210,000 or so distinct CDR3 sequences, with more than 15% seen just once and roughly 50% held by the top ten.

Sequenced material: blood. The receptor was derived from a man aged 50-60 years with Graves' hyperthyroidism. This sequence joins TRBV18 and TRBJ2-7; 7 nucleotides match TRBD1. CDR3 in amino acids: CASSLRDSHYEQYF. CDR3 nucleotides: TGTGCCAGCTCACTCCGGGACAGTCACTACGAGCAGTACTTC.